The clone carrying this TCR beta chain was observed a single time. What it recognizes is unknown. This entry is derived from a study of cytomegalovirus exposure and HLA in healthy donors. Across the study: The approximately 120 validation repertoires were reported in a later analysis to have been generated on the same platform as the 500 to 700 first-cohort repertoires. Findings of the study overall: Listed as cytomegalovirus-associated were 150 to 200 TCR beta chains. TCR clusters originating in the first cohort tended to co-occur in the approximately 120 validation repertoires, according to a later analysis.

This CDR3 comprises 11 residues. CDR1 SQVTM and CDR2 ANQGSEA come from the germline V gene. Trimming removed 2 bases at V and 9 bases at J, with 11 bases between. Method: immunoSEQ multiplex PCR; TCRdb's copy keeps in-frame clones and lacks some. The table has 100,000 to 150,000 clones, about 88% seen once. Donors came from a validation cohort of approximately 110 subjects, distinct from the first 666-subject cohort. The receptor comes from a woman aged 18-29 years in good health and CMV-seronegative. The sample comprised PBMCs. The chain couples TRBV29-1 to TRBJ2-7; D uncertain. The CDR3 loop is CSVEKQFRQYF. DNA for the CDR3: TGCAGCGTTGAAAAACAATTTCGGCAGTACTTC.